Below, 18 T cell receptor beta chains from the same sample are listed, as sequenced in a study of CD8 T cells in ankylosing spondylitis. The study, taken as a whole, reports: There was a TCR beta motif, made of several highly homologous variants, that appeared characteristic of ankylosing spondylitis blood.

No antigens are known for them. TCRdb reanalysed the 5' RACE reads using MiXCR and keeps one entry per CDR3 protein. The repertoire holds 350,000 to 450,000 distinct CDR3 sequences, with roughly 26% as singletons. Sequencing was performed on blood, either unsorted or a sorted T cell fraction (not recorded which). Receptors originate from a male donor with ankylosing spondylitis.

This clonotype was recorded a few times. The chain carries TRBV20-1 and TRBJ2-5; D may be TRBD2 (6 bases). Germline V gives CDR1 DFQATT, CDR2 SNEGSKA (reference sequence). V was shortened by 3 bases and J by 7 bases, with 18 bases between the two germline ends. The CDR3 loop spans 14 amino acids. The CDR3 bases are TGCAGTGCTAGTTCGACTAGTTCCACCGCGACCCAGTACTTC. As protein: CSASSTSSTATQYF.

The chain carries TRBV24-1 and TRBJ2-1, with D tentatively TRBD1 (7 bases). The CDR3 consists of 18 residues. Germline values: CDR1 KGHDR, CDR2 SFDVKD. Between the trimmed V and J ends, which lost 1 base and 6 bases, there was a span of 21 bases. The CDR3, as DNA: TGTGCCACCAGTGATTTTAAGGGGGGCGGAGGGGGCCGCAATGAGCAGTTCTTC. Amino acid sequence: CATSDFKGGGGGRNEQFF.

This rearrangement joins TRBV25-1 to TRBJ2-7, with D perhaps TRBD2 (6 bases). The CDR3 runs 14 residues. Between the trimmed V and J ends, which lost 8 bases and 0 bases, there was a span of 14 bases. The germline CDR1 and CDR2 sequences are MGHDK and SYGVNS. The CDR3 nucleotides read TGTGCCAGCCGAACATCGCGGGGCTCCTACGAGCAGTACTTC. This sequence encodes CASRTSRGSYEQYF.

The chain is built from TRBV29-1 and TRBJ2-1, with 8 bases fitting TRBD1. The CDR3 has 16 amino acids. Germline V gene data show CDR1 as SQVTM and CDR2 as ANQGSEA. With V trimmed by 0 bases and J by 1 base, 5 bases remained unmatched. CDR3 residues: CSVEEGTGSSYNEQFF. Written as DNA, the CDR3 is TGCAGCGTTGAAGAGGGGACAGGTTCTTCCTACAATGAGCAGTTCTTC.

J is TRBJ2-1 and V is TRBV30, with a weak D call TRBD2 (5 bases). The CDR3 is 15 amino acids. CDR1 is GTSNPN, CDR2 SVGIG, per germline (reference sequence). Trimming pared 0 bases from V and 2 bases from J, leaving 11 bases between. The chain's CDR3 is CAWSVRGSTYNEQFF. CDR3 nucleotide sequence: TGTGCCTGGAGTGTAAGAGGGAGCACCTACAATGAGCAGTTCTTC.

This sequence joins TRBV6-1 and TRBJ1-4, with D uncertain. The length of the CDR3 is 13 residues. The ends were cut back, 8 bases at V and 0 bases at J, with 7 bases in the middle. Germline V gene data show CDR1 as MNHNS and CDR2 as SASEGT. CDR3 sequence reads: CASRIATNEKLFF. CDR3 DNA: TGTGCCAGCCGGATTGCAACTAATGAAAAACTGTTTTTT.

This clonotype has only a few counts. The V and J genes are TRBV5-1 and TRBJ2-2, with D tentatively TRBD1 (6 bases). This CDR3 spans 15 amino acids. V lost 0 bases and J lost 7, with 13 bases in between. Looked up from germline, CDR1 is SGHRS and CDR2 is YFSETQ. The CDR3 spells CASSLEAQGGGELFF. The CDR3 DNA is TGCGCCAGCAGCTTGGAGGCACAGGGCGGCGGGGAGCTGTTTTTT.

The chain is built from TRBV5-1 and TRBJ2-1; D possibly corresponds to TRBD2 (5 bases). The germline V gene has CDR1 SGHRS and CDR2 YFSETQ. This CDR3 region has 15 residues. Trimming shortened V by 4 bases and J by 9 bases, and 20 bases separated the two germline ends. CDR3 coding DNA: TGCGCCAGCAGCCTCCTAAGCGGAGAGAGTGCTGAGCAGTTCTTC. Its translation is CASSLLSGESAEQFF. Full variable domain (missing parts from reference TRBV5-1 and TRBJ2-1): KAGVTQTPRYLIKTRGQQVTLSCSPISGHRSVSWYQQTPGQGLQFLFEYFSETQRNKGNFPGRFSGRQFSNSRSEMNVSTLELGDSALYLCASSLLSGESAEQFFGPGTRLTVL.

The V and J genes are TRBV7-7 and TRBJ2-1, with TRBD2 identical over 10 bases. J lost 4 bases, V lost 1 base, and 7 bases had no gene match. Germline V lookup: CDR1 SSHAT, CDR2 FNYEAQ (reference sequence). The CDR3 runs 17 residues. CDR3 amino acids: CASSLGGVAGGYNEQFF. The CDR3 DNA reads TGTGCCAGCAGCTTAGGTGGGGTAGCGGGAGGTTACAATGAGCAGTTCTTC.

The rearrangement joins TRBV3-1 to TRBJ2-7, with D possibly being TRBD2 (5 bases). Germline V gives CDR1 LGHDT, CDR2 YNNKEL (reference sequence). V lost 0 bases and J lost 3, with 12 bases in between. The CDR3 runs to 15 residues. CDR3 region: CASSQEILAVYEQYF. The CDR3 region has the DNA TGTGCCAGCAGCCAAGAGATCCTAGCTGTCTACGAGCAGTACTTC.

CDR3 region: CASRGSGKGTDTQYF. The CDR3 DNA reads TGTGCCAGCAGAGGTAGCGGGAAAGGCACAGATACGCAGTATTTT. The V call is TRBV7-9, the J call TRBJ2-3; 8 nucleotides line up with TRBD2. The V gene's germline CDR1 is SEHNR and CDR2 FQNEAQ (reference sequence). CDR3 length: 15 residues. With V trimmed by 6 bases and J by 1 base, 6 bases remained unmatched.

Ten or more counts support this clonotype. V usage is TRBV20-1 and J usage is TRBJ1-4; tentative D call: TRBD1 (5 bases). Trimming left V 6 bases short and J 0 bases short, with 17 bases between. Germline assignment: CDR1 DFQATT and CDR2 SNEGSKA (reference sequence). CDR3 length: 16 amino acids. DNA for the CDR3: TGCAGTGCCCTTGGGGGAGATAAGGCAACTAATGAAAAACTGTTTTTT. Residues: CSALGGDKATNEKLFF.

This clonotype was counted between two and nine times. The chain is built from TRBV27 and TRBJ2-1; 9 bases fit TRBD1. The germline CDR1 and CDR2 sequences are MNHEY and SMNVEV (reference sequence). Germline trimming cut 3 bases from V and 6 bases from J; bases unmatched to any gene: 6. There are 15 residues in the CDR3. CDR3 sequence: CASSLMDRGGNEQFF. CDR3 DNA: TGTGCCAGCAGTTTGATGGACAGGGGTGGCAATGAGCAGTTCTTC.

This clonotype was detected a few times. The V call is TRBV24-1, the J call TRBJ2-2, with D maybe TRBD1 (6 bases). Germline values: CDR1 KGHDR, CDR2 SFDVKD. This CDR3 contains 16 residues. Trimming pared 2 bases from V and 0 bases from J, leaving 9 bases between. CDR3: CATSDYGQSNTGELFF. The DNA for the CDR3 is TGTGCCACCAGTGATTATGGACAGTCGAACACCGGGGAGCTGTTTTTT.

A word on this clonotype: The junction departs from the called germline gene at one end, perhaps through a read error. The chain couples TRBV11-2 to TRBJ2-5, with D perhaps TRBD2 (5 bases). CDR3 size: 14 residues. CDR1 is SGHAT and CDR2 is FQNNGV in the germline V gene. CDR3: CASSWSPTSETPYF. The CDR3 DNA sequence: TGTGCCAGCAGCTGGTCTCCCACTAGTGAGACCCCGTACTTC.

This sequence joins TRBV12-3 or TRBV12-4 and TRBJ1-3; D gene uncertain. This CDR3 comprises 15 residues. V dropped 3 bases and J dropped 0 bases, with 9 bases sitting between them. The CDR3 DNA follows: TGTGCCAGCAGTTTTCGGCGTAACTCTGGAAACACCATATATTTT. The encoded protein is CASSFRRNSGNTIYF.

This clonotype turned up a few times. The gene calls are TRBV27 and TRBJ1-2; no definite D call. CDR1 and CDR2 (germline): MNHEY, SMNVEV (reference sequence). The CDR3 sequence is 13 residues long. The germline V and J ends were trimmed by 8 bases and 6 bases, with 16 bases remaining between them. CDR3 amino acids: CASRDEGWDGYTF. DNA for the CDR3: TGTGCCAGCCGCGACGAAGGTTGGGATGGCTACACCTTC.

The V and J genes are TRBV20-1 and TRBJ2-5, with D perhaps TRBD1 or TRBD2 (6 bases each). Germline V gene data show CDR1 as DFQATT and CDR2 as SNEGSKA (reference sequence). The ends were cut back, 7 bases at V and 6 bases at J, with 21 bases in the middle. The CDR3 spans 14 residues. Here the CDR3 DNA reads TGCAGTGGAAGGGGGGCCCTGGGCTTACAGACCCAGTACTTC. It is translated as CSGRGALGLQTQYF.